Described below is a single T cell receptor (beta chain) sequence and its context. Its antigen is unidentified. These data originate in a study of T cells expressing NK-cell markers. Whole-study results and caveats: Six or seven donors carried dominant NKG2C+ clonotypes that made up roughly 1.0-7.5% of their CD8+ T cells.

The CDR3 has 15 amino acids. From its re-call of the 5' RACE reads, TCRdb lists each CDR3 protein once, without DNA. The sample has roughly 450,000 distinct CDR3 sequences, and its top ten clones hold more than 1.4%. The TCR originated in a woman in her fifties or sixties in good health. Sequencing used blood T cells: a sorted CD56 or NKG2C T cell subset, CD4+ or CD8+ T cells, or bulk PBMC T cells (not recorded which). The chain joins TRBV12-3 or TRBV12-4 to TRBJ2-3; without DNA, the TCRdb call of TRBD2 cannot be checked. CDR3 region: CASSKGLHSTDTQYF.